The rows below give T cell receptor beta chains drawn from one sample of a study of regulatory T cells in long-lasting Graves disease. TCRdb ran MiXCR on the multiplex PCR reads and lists one entry per CDR3 protein. Here the sample spans around 510,000 distinct CDR3 sequences, about 20% being singletons. The starting material was peripheral blood mononuclear cells (PBMCs), obtained when the disease was refractory, from a patient treated with antithyroid drugs. These TCRs come from a female donor with Graves disease. CDR3s include the opening cysteine and the closing phenylalanine or tryptophan. A D gene is named only where the DNA matches it firmly. Part of the rows lack a size; the others show once, few, many or a class for expanded clones.

j_call	clone_size	v_call	d_call	cdr3_nt	cdr3_aa
TRBJ2-5	many	TRBV28	TRBD2	TGTGCCAGCACCACCTCGGGGGGGCAGACCCAGTACTTC	CASTTSGGQTQYF
TRBJ2-7	.	TRBV10-3	.	TGTGCCATCAGCGACGGGGACGGGACCTACGAGCAGTACTTC	CAISDGDGTYEQYF
TRBJ2-7	.	TRBV14	TRBD2	TGTGCCAGCAGCCAAGATACTGTCAGCGGGACCTTCAGCTCCTACGAGCAGTACTTC	CASSQDTVSGTFSSYEQYF
TRBJ2-7	.	TRBV11-2	.	TGTGCCAGCATCCACCCCCCCAGGGGCTACGAGCAGTACTTC	CASIHPPRGYEQYF
TRBJ2-6	few	TRBV18	.	TGTGCCAGCTCACCGATAAGGGCTGGGGCCAACGTCCTGACTTTC	CASSPIRAGANVLTF
TRBJ2-7	few	TRBV18	TRBD2	TGTGCCAGCTCACAGGGGCCTTGGCGGGAGAACTACGAGCAGTACTTC	CASSQGPWRENYEQYF
TRBJ2-7	.	TRBV9	TRBD2	TGTGCCAGCAGCGTGGAGGGACTAGCGGTCTACGAGCAGTACTTC	CASSVEGLAVYEQYF
TRBJ1-1	.	TRBV18	.	TGTGCCAGCTCACCCCTTACCGGGAACACTGAAGCTTTCTTT	CASSPLTGNTEAFF
TRBJ2-7	many	TRBV6-2/TRBV6-3	.	TGTGCCAGCAGTTATAGCAGGACGGTGGGGGAGCAGTACTTC	CASSYSRTVGEQYF
TRBJ1-1	many	TRBV11-2	TRBD1	TGTGCCAGCAGCTTTGAAGGACAGGGGCTGAACACTGAAGTTTTCTTT	CASSFEGQGLNTEVFF
TRBJ2-7	many	TRBV6-2/TRBV6-3	TRBD2	TGTGCCAGCAGTTATGGGACTAGGATTATCTCCGAGCAGTACTTC	CASSYGTRIISEQYF
TRBJ2-3	once	TRBV27	TRBD2	TGTGCCAGCAGTTCGCTAGCGGGAGGGCTGTGGGATACGCAGTATTTT	CASSSLAGGLWDTQYF
TRBJ1-2	many	TRBV7-2	.	TGTGCCAGCAGCCCCCAGAAGGGGAGAGGATATGGCTACACCTTC	CASSPQKGRGYGYTF
TRBJ2-7	few	TRBV20-1	.	TGCAGTGCTAGAGTCGAAGTGTACAACGAGCAGTACTTC	CSARVEVYNEQYF
TRBJ2-7	.	TRBV28	TRBD2	TGTGCCAGCAAAGGCCTAGCGGGAGACTCCTGCGAGCAGTACTTC	CASKGLAGDSCEQYF
TRBJ2-4	few	TRBV28	TRBD2	TGTGCCAGCAGTTTACTGTTGGGGACTAGCGGCGGGGGGACCAAAACCATTCAGTACTTC	CASSLLLGTSGGGTKTIQYF
TRBJ1-5	.	TRBV28	.	TGTGCCAGCAGTCCCCACGAGGGAACGGGGAATCAGCCCCAGCATTTT	CASSPHEGTGNQPQHF
TRBJ1-5	many	TRBV6-2/TRBV6-3	.	TGTGCCAGCAGATATTCGACAAGGGCTGATCAGCCCCAGCATTTT	CASRYSTRADQPQHF
TRBJ2-7	few	TRBV10-3	TRBD2	TGTGCCATCAGTGAGTCCCAGGGAGGGAACCCCTGGGAGTACTTC	CAISESQGGNPWEYF
TRBJ1-2	.	TRBV5-1	TRBD1	TGCGCCAGCAGCTTGGCCCTGGGACAGGACTATGGCTACACCTTC	CASSLALGQDYGYTF
TRBJ2-3	few	TRBV9	TRBD2	TGTGCCAGCAGCGTAGCGGGAGGGTCCACAGATACGCAGTATTTT	CASSVAGGSTDTQYF
TRBJ2-3	.	TRBV7-6	TRBD1	TGTGCCAGCAGCGTGAACAGGGGTCCCACAGATACGCAGTATTTT	CASSVNRGPTDTQYF
TRBJ1-1	few	TRBV7-9	.	TGTGCCAGCAGCCCACGGCGCAGGGGATTCACTGAAGCTTTCTTT	CASSPRRRGFTEAFF
TRBJ1-1	many	TRBV5-6	.	TGTGCCAGCAGCTTGAATGCGTTGTCGACTTTCTTT	CASSLNALSTFF
TRBJ2-7	.	TRBV11-3	.	TGTGCCAGCAGCTTAGAGCCCGCGGGGTTATACGAGCAGTACTTC	CASSLEPAGLYEQYF
TRBJ2-2	.	TRBV4-1	.	TGCGCCAGCAGCCAGTTCATCCAGGCCGGGGAGCTGTTTTTT	CASSQFIQAGELFF